One sample yielded the 19 T cell receptor beta chains listed below, sequenced in a study of cytomegalovirus exposure and HLA in healthy donors. Primers included in the PCR were 60 Vbeta and 13 Jbeta primers. Measured with immunoSEQ multiplex PCR; TCRdb has only the in-frame clones, and not every one. This table holds some 130,000 clones, around 80% found once. The material sequenced was PBMCs. These receptors all come from a woman in her thirties or forties in good health and CMV-seronegative.

This clone was seen only once. V and J are TRBV9 and TRBJ2-2; D may be TRBD1 (5 bases). V gave up 4 bases and J gave up 4 bases, with 17 bases separating them. Germline CDR1 and CDR2: SGDLS and YYNGEE. The CDR3 spans 16 residues. The chain's CDR3 is CASSPHGRALTGELFF. CDR3 in DNA: TGTGCCAGCAGCCCTCACGGCAGGGCCCTCACCGGGGAGCTGTTTTTT.

This chain uses TRBV6-4 with TRBJ2-1; maybe TRBD2 (6 bases). The CDR3 is made up of 13 amino acids. The V end was cut by 3 bases, the J end by 5 bases, with 8 bases between. Germline values: CDR1 MRHNA, CDR2 SNTAGT. DNA of the CDR3: TGTGCCAGCAGTGAAACTAGCCACAATGAGCAGTTCTTC. This translates into CASSETSHNEQFF.

Written as DNA, the CDR3 is TGTGCCAGCTCAGCGGTCATTTCTAGCACAGATACGCAGTATTTT. Encoded protein: CASSAVISSTDTQYF. V gene TRBV9 combines with J gene TRBJ2-3, with a tentative D call TRBD2 (5 bases). CDR3 length: 15 amino acids. CDR1 is SGDLS and CDR2 is YYNGEE in the germline V gene. V lost 7 bases and J 0 bases, leaving 15 bases between the germline ends.

This clone was observed a handful of times. The chain joins TRBV6-6 to TRBJ1-3; TRBD1 matches 7 bases. This CDR3 has 15 amino acids. The trim removed 0 bases at V and 3 bases at J, leaving 2 bases unmatched. The germline V gene encodes CDR1 MNHNY and CDR2 SVGAGI (reference sequence). DNA for the CDR3: TGTGCCAGCAGTTACTCGAACAGGGGTGGAAACACCATATATTTT. Amino acids: CASSYSNRGGNTIYF.

This chain links TRBV5-1 with TRBJ2-3; TRBD2 is a possible D gene (5 bases). This CDR3 spans 18 amino acids. CDR1 and CDR2 (germline): SGHRS, YFSETQ. The germline V and J ends were trimmed by 1 base and 2 bases, with 20 bases remaining between them. CDR3 in DNA: TGCGCCAGCAGCTTGAACCCCTCCCGGGGTTTGCACACAGATACGCAGTATTTT. This gives the protein CASSLNPSRGLHTDTQYF.

This clone was recorded once. This chain connects TRBV28 to TRBJ1-1; D is ambiguous. The CDR3 loop spans 13 amino acids. Germline CDR1 is MDHEN and CDR2 is SYDVKM. Trimming left V 5 bases short and J 1 base short, with 8 bases between. The CDR3 bases are TGTGCCAGCAGTCCCCACACGAACACTGAAGCTTTCTTT. Its protein is CASSPHTNTEAFF.

The rearrangement joins TRBV28 to TRBJ2-3; 7 bases map to TRBD1. The germline gives CDR1 MDHEN, CDR2 SYDVKM. V was clipped by 6 bases and J by 3 bases; unmatched bases: 6. The CDR3 spans 14 residues. The CDR3 region is CASRQGGATDTQYF. The CDR3 nucleotides are TGTGCCAGCAGACAAGGGGGCGCGACAGATACGCAGTATTTT.

About this clone itself: Since no conserved phenylalanine or tryptophan closes the CDR3, a read error is the likely cause. The gene calls are TRBV2 and TRBJ2-7, with 13 bases that match TRBD2. CDR1 and CDR2 (germline): SNHLY, FYNNEI. This CDR3 has 16 amino acids. The trim removed 5 bases at V and 4 bases at J, leaving 8 bases unmatched. In DNA, the CDR3 is TGTGCCAGCAGTCCCAGGGGGGGACTAGCGGGGTACGAGCAGTACCTC. Translation: CASSPRGGLAGYEQYL.

The chain has TRBV19 and TRBJ1-5, with a possible D match to TRBD1 (5 bases). The germline V gene has CDR1 LNHDA and CDR2 SQIVND (reference sequence). V gave up 6 bases and J gave up 3 bases, with 12 bases separating them. The CDR3 totals 14 residues. The CDR3 nucleotides read TGTGCCAGTAGCCTTGGGGGGGACAATCAGCCCCAGCATTTT. Translation: CASSLGGDNQPQHF.

The chain has TRBV5-1 and TRBJ2-5, with 9 bases fitting TRBD2. The CDR3 is made up of 16 amino acids. Unmatched junction bases numbered 9, after V lost 1 base and J lost 5 bases. Germline V CDR1 and CDR2: SGHRS, YFSETQ. The DNA of the CDR3 is TGCGCCAGCAGCTTGCTAGCGGGGACTGGTGGGGAGACCCAGTACTTC. Its translation: CASSLLAGTGGETQYF.

The chain is built from TRBV27 and TRBJ2-1, with D hard to call. Germline V lookup: CDR1 MNHEY, CDR2 SMNVEV (reference sequence). The length of the CDR3 is 15 residues. Trimming stripped 0 bases from V and 0 bases from J, with 6 bases between. The CDR3 nucleotides read TGTGCCAGCAGTTTATCACCCAGCTCCTACAATGAGCAGTTCTTC. This codes for CASSLSPSSYNEQFF.

This sequence joins TRBV7-3 and TRBJ2-7, with 8 bases lining up with TRBD1. The V gene end was trimmed by 3 bases and the J gene end by 4 bases; junction bases not matched to a gene: 2. The CDR3 totals 13 residues. The germline gives CDR1 SGHTA, CDR2 FQGTGA. This CDR3 is CASSFGTGYEQYF. The CDR3 bases are TGTGCCAGCAGCTTTGGGACAGGATACGAGCAGTACTTC.

This chain uses TRBV18 with TRBJ1-5, with a possible D match to TRBD1 (5 bases). The V gene's germline CDR1 is KGHSH and CDR2 LQKENI. The CDR3 extends over 15 amino acids. Trimming took off 6 bases at V and 3 bases at J, with 15 bases between the two ends. CDR3 sequence: CASSPSGVNNQPQHF. The DNA for the CDR3 is TGTGCCAGCTCCCCCTCGGGGGTTAACAATCAGCCCCAGCATTTT.

The CDR3 nucleotides read TGTGCCAGCAGTATGACAGGGGTCAGGGAGCTGTTTTTT. It yields the protein CASSMTGVRELFF. J is TRBJ2-2 and V is TRBV6-5, with 8 positions matching TRBD1. Trimming cost V 5 bases and J 9 bases; bases outside gene matches: 5. The CDR3 runs to 13 residues. The germline gives CDR1 MNHEY, CDR2 SVGAGI.

This clone was seen a few times. This chain links TRBV10-3 with TRBJ2-3; TRBD2 matches 12 bases. The germline gives CDR1 ENHRY, CDR2 SYGVKD. The V gene end was trimmed by 10 bases and the J gene end by 6 bases; junction bases not matched to a gene: 5. The length of the CDR3 is 13 residues. DNA of the CDR3: TGTGCCACTTCTAGCGGGGGGGTGGATACGCAGTATTTT. Translated, it gives CATSSGGVDTQYF.

This clone occurred once. The chain joins TRBV11-2 to TRBJ1-4; the D is unclear. CDR1 is SGHAT and CDR2 is FQNNGV in the germline V gene. V lost 1 base, J lost 0 bases, and 6 bases lay in between. The CDR3 consists of 15 residues. The CDR3, as DNA: TGTGCCAGCAGCTTAGCCCGGTCAACTAATGAAAAACTGTTTTTT. Amino acid sequence: CASSLARSTNEKLFF.

Details on this clone: The sample holds other DNA sequences that translate to the same CDR3. This chain connects TRBV5-4 to TRBJ2-5; possibly TRBD2 for D (6 bases). CDR1 and CDR2 (germline): SGHNT, YYREEE (reference sequence). V was clipped by 7 bases and J by 2 bases, with 12 bases between them. This CDR3 is built from 13 residues. CDR3 protein: CASAAGPQETQYF. In nucleotides, the CDR3 is TGTGCCAGCGCCGCGGGGCCTCAAGAGACCCAGTACTTC.

The rearrangement uses TRBV28 and TRBJ2-7; 9 bases match TRBD2. J was trimmed by 4 bases and V by 2 bases; bases with no gene match: 15. This CDR3 is built from 18 residues. Looked up from germline, CDR1 is MDHEN and CDR2 is SYDVKM. CDR3 in amino acids: CASSLQESIPGLAYEQYF. DNA for the CDR3: TGTGCCAGCAGTTTACAAGAATCAATACCGGGACTAGCTTACGAGCAGTACTTC.

This clone was observed a handful of times. V and J are TRBV29-1 and TRBJ2-1; 11 nucleotides match TRBD1. The CDR3 length is 14 residues. V lost 5 bases, J lost 6 bases, and 6 bases stayed unmatched. Germline CDR1 reads SQVTM; CDR2 reads ANQGSEA. DNA of the CDR3: TGCAGCGTTCTAACCGGGACAGGGGGCAATGAGCAGTTCTTC. This translates into CSVLTGTGGNEQFF.